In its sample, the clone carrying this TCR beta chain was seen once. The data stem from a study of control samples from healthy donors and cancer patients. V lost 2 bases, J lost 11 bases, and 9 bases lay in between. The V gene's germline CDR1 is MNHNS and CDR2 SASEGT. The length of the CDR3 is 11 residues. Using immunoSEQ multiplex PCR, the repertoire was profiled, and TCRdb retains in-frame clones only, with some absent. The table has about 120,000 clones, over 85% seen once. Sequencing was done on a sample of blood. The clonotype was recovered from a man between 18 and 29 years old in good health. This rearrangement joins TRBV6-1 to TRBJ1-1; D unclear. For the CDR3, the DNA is TGTGCCAGCAGTGAACATGCTGGGGCTTTCTTT. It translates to CASSEHAGAFF.